Each of the 5 T cell receptor beta chains below was sequenced from the same sample in a study of T-cell memory formation after mild COVID-19. MiXCR, run by TCRdb on the 5' RACE reads, gives a single entry per CDR3 protein. In the table there are about 250,000 distinct CDR3 sequences, approximately 15% of which are singletons. The sequenced material came from PBMCs or a T cell subset sorted from them (not recorded which). The receptors derive from an adult woman who had mild COVID-19 (a few samples of this study predate the infection). Cell type and time point are not known.

The J gene is TRBJ1-2, the V gene TRBV6-1, with 7 bases lining up with TRBD1. The CDR3 is 13 residues long. With V trimmed by 4 bases and J by 5 bases, 4 bases remained unmatched. Per germline, CDR1 MNHNS and CDR2 SASEGT. This CDR3 is CASSVTGVYGYTF. CDR3 DNA sequence: TGTGCCAGCAGTGTCACAGGGGTTTATGGCTACACCTTC.

This rearrangement joins TRBV12-3 or TRBV12-4 to TRBJ2-2; D tentatively fits TRBD1 or TRBD2 (6 bases each). With 4 bases removed from V and 4 bases from J, the gap between germline ends came to 10 bases. This CDR3 contains 14 residues. The CDR3 spells CASSSGAGTGELFF. The CDR3 DNA follows: TGTGCCAGCAGTTCGGGGGCGGGCACCGGGGAGCTGTTTTTT.

This clonotype was recorded many times. The chain recombines TRBV7-3 with TRBJ2-5; 8 bases map to TRBD2. The CDR3 has 14 residues. Germline values: CDR1 SGHTA, CDR2 FQGTGA. With V trimmed by 5 bases and J by 5 bases, 7 bases remained unmatched. As DNA, the CDR3 is TGTGCCAGCAGCCCGGGGGGGGGCGTGGAGACCCAGTACTTC. Its protein is CASSPGGGVETQYF.

V and J are TRBV7-2 and TRBJ2-1; perhaps D is TRBD1 or TRBD2 (5 bases each). This CDR3 is 15 amino acids long. The V gene's germline CDR1 is SGHTA and CDR2 FQGNSA. The V gene lost 4 bases and the J gene lost 2 bases, with 12 bases spanning the gap. CDR3 bases: TGTGCCAGCAGCTCGTCAGGGACCACCTACAATGAGCAGTTCTTC. This gives the protein CASSSSGTTYNEQFF.

The chain combines TRBV20-1 with TRBJ2-1; 8 nucleotides line up with TRBD2. In germline, CDR1 is DFQATT, CDR2 SNEGSKA (reference sequence). This CDR3 region has 15 residues. With V trimmed by 2 bases and J by 3 bases, 6 bases remained unmatched. CDR3 in amino acids: CSARTGGSGYNEQFF. The DNA for the CDR3 is TGCAGTGCTAGAACGGGAGGGAGTGGCTACAATGAGCAGTTCTTC.